These 16 T cell receptor beta chains were all obtained from the same sample, sequenced in a study of blood T cells in healthy people across ages. Next came a second PCR, run for roughly 7 to 12 cycles, which used a sample-barcoded 5' primer along with a J-beta primer mix. Using its own MiXCR run on the 5' RACE reads, TCRdb lists one record per CDR3 protein. Of over 950,000 distinct CDR3 sequences in the sample, around two fifths are singletons; the top ten hold around 12%. Sequencing was carried out using blood. Every receptor here comes from a man younger than 30 in good health.

The chain recombines TRBV20-1 with TRBJ2-5, with 11 bases fitting TRBD2. Germline V gives CDR1 DFQATT, CDR2 SNEGSKA (reference sequence). The CDR3 has 18 amino acids. Trimming cost V 1 base and J 4 bases; bases outside gene matches: 14. Here the CDR3 DNA reads TGCAGTGCTAGAGGGATTAGCGGGGGGGCATTTATGAGAGAGACCCAGTACTTC. Translated, it gives CSARGISGGAFMRETQYF.

This clonotype was observed a few times. J is TRBJ2-7 and V is TRBV6-5, with D unclear. Per germline, CDR1 MNHEY and CDR2 SVGAGI. CDR3 length: 14 residues. V lost 5 bases and J 0 bases, leaving 11 bases between the germline ends. The chain's CDR3 is CASSLSPGSYEQYF. The CDR3 region has the DNA TGTGCCAGCAGTCTTTCCCCAGGCTCCTACGAGCAGTACTTC.

The chain recombines TRBV12-3 or TRBV12-4 with TRBJ1-1, with a tentative D call TRBD1 (6 bases). The CDR3 consists of 14 residues. V lost 7 bases and J 3 bases, leaving 15 bases between the germline ends. The CDR3 spells CASKRTGPYTEAFF. The CDR3 DNA reads as TGTGCCAGCAAGAGAACAGGGCCGTACACTGAAGCTTTCTTT.

This clonotype was seen a few times. CDR3 sequence (DNA): TGCAGTGCTGGCCAGAATAGGAACACTGAAGCTTTCTTT. Translating gives CSAGQNRNTEAFF. The gene calls are TRBV20-1 and TRBJ1-1; D not resolved. Deletions cut 5 bases from V and 1 base from J, with 11 bases between. The CDR3 is made up of 13 amino acids. Germline CDR1 and CDR2: DFQATT and SNEGSKA (reference sequence).

The rearrangement links TRBV15 to TRBJ1-4; D not resolved. V was shortened by 0 bases and J by 6 bases, with 8 bases between the two germline ends. Germline CDR1 and CDR2: LNHNV and YYDKDF (reference sequence). CDR3 length equals 14 residues. CDR3 sequence: CATSRDMADEKLFF. The CDR3 bases are TGTGCCACCAGCAGAGATATGGCGGATGAAAAACTGTTTTTT.

This chain links TRBV12-3 or TRBV12-4 with TRBJ1-1; 8 bases are shared with TRBD1. The CDR3 runs 15 residues. The junction had 17 bases not matched to a gene; V was cut back by 6 bases and J by 11 bases. As DNA, the CDR3 is TGTGCCAGCAGCCGCAGACGGACAGGGTACCGGGTCGCTTTCTTT. The encoded protein is CASSRRRTGYRVAFF.

The chain has TRBV5-1 and TRBJ2-5; weak D call: TRBD1 (6 bases). The end of the DNA is better explained by TRBJ2-7, so the J call may be wrong. Looked up from germline, CDR1 is SGHRS and CDR2 is YFSETQ. The CDR3 length is 13 residues. The CDR3 region is CASSLGTDHEQYF. CDR3 nucleotides: TGCGCCAGCAGCTTGGGGACAGATCACGAGCAGTACTTC.

This clonotype has a handful of counts. The chain is built from TRBV10-3 and TRBJ2-3; 10 nucleotides agree with TRBD2. J was trimmed by 0 bases and V by 7 bases; bases with no gene match: 7. Germline V gene lookup returns CDR1 ENHRY and CDR2 SYGVKD. The CDR3 is 16 amino acids. The CDR3 is CAITVTSGASTDTQYF. CDR3 bases: TGTGCCATCACCGTCACTAGCGGGGCTAGCACAGATACGCAGTATTTT.

The J gene is TRBJ2-1, the V gene TRBV6-6; 11 bases are shared with TRBD2. CDR1 and CDR2 (germline): MNHNY, SVGAGI (reference sequence). The trim removed 8 bases at V and 8 bases at J, leaving 14 bases unmatched. This CDR3 is built from 16 residues. CDR3 residues: CASPPFSGGAGDEQFF. The CDR3 coding sequence is TGTGCCAGCCCCCCGTTTAGCGGGGGGGCGGGCGATGAGCAGTTCTTC.

The table lists this clonotype with many counts. This chain connects TRBV4-3 to TRBJ2-3, with 7 nucleotides matching TRBD1. V shed 5 bases, J shed 5 bases, and the junction held 7 bases outside the gene matches. CDR1 is LGHNA and CDR2 is YSLEER in the germline V gene. The CDR3 is made up of 14 amino acids. CDR3 sequence (DNA): TGCGCCAGCAGCGGGGGACAGCAAGGAGATACGCAGTATTTT. It yields the protein CASSGGQQGDTQYF.

The rearrangement uses TRBV12-3 or TRBV12-4 and TRBJ2-1; D tentatively fits TRBD1 or TRBD2 (5 bases each). Trimming shortened V by 5 bases and J by 14 bases, and 16 bases separated the two germline ends. CDR3 length equals 12 residues. This CDR3 reads CASSPTGTPEFF. DNA of the CDR3: TGTGCCAGCAGTCCAACCGGGACCCCGGAGTTCTTC.

The chain couples TRBV20-1 to TRBJ2-7; possible D gene TRBD2, 5 bases. Trimming left V 0 bases short and J 1 base short, with 7 bases between. The CDR3 extends over 13 amino acids. Germline V gene data show CDR1 as DFQATT and CDR2 as SNEGSKA (reference sequence). The CDR3 DNA is TGCAGTGCTAGAGAGCCGGGATCCTACGAGCAGTACTTC. As protein: CSAREPGSYEQYF.

The chain links TRBV7-2 to TRBJ2-3, with TRBD2 identical over 7 bases. Germline V gives CDR1 SGHTA, CDR2 FQGNSA. Losses at the gene ends were 2 bases for V and 4 bases for J; bases not matched to a gene: 6. This CDR3 is 15 amino acids long. The CDR3 DNA is TGTGCCAGCAGCTTATCTGCGGGGGACTCAGATACGCAGTATTTT. This codes for CASSLSAGDSDTQYF.

The rearrangement uses TRBV7-8 and TRBJ2-5; D gene unclear. Trimming removed 1 base at V and 11 bases at J, with 14 bases between. The germline CDR1 and CDR2 sequences are SGHVS and FQNEAQ. The CDR3 consists of 13 residues. The CDR3 nucleotides read TGTGCCAGCAGCTTAGTGTCAGGAAATGAGCAGTACTTC. Translated: CASSLVSGNEQYF.

In this sample, this clonotype turned up a few times. The rearrangement links TRBV9 to TRBJ1-2, with D hard to call. V lost 4 bases to trimming and J lost 3 bases, with 16 bases between them. CDR1 and CDR2 (germline): SGDLS, YYNGEE. The CDR3 is 15 residues long. The CDR3 is CASSPYKDGHYGYTF. The DNA of the CDR3 is TGTGCCAGCAGCCCTTACAAAGACGGACACTATGGCTACACCTTC.

The chain is built from TRBV10-3 and TRBJ1-2, with D unclear. The length of the CDR3 is 12 residues. Trimming pared 10 bases from V and 6 bases from J, leaving 15 bases between. Germline assignment: CDR1 ENHRY and CDR2 SYGVKD. CDR3 sequence (DNA): TGTGCCAGTTATGGCCGCGACGATGGCTACACCTTC. Translation gives CASYGRDDGYTF.